This T cell receptor (beta chain) was profiled in a study of blood T cell repertoires in COVID-19. The table came from immunoSEQ multiplex PCR; TCRdb's copy has only in-frame clones and leaves some out. The sample records some 78,000 clones, roughly 84% being singletons. Trimming pared 3 bases from V and 2 bases from J, leaving 9 bases between. The CDR3 covers 14 residues. Germline V gene sequence: CDR1 LNHDA, CDR2 SQIVND (reference sequence). This sequence was found in a man aged 45 to 65 with acute or convalescent COVID-19. The sample comprised peripheral blood. This sequence joins TRBV19 and TRBJ2-3; D is unresolved. CDR3 bases: TGTGCCAGTAGTATTGAGGTTTACACAGATACGCAGTATTTT. Translated: CASSIEVYTDTQYF.